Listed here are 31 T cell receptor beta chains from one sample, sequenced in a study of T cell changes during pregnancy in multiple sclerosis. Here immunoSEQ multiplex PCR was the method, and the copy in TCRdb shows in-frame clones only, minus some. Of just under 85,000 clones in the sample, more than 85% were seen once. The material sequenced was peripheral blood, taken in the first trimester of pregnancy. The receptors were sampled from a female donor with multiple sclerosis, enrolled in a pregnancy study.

The CDR3 nucleotides are TGTGCCAGCAGCTTATCACTAGCGGGAGGGGGAGCGAACACCGGGGAGCTGTTTTTT. It codes for CASSLSLAGGGANTGELFF. This chain uses TRBV7-3 with TRBJ2-2; 13 positions agree with TRBD2. The CDR3 consists of 19 residues. In germline, CDR1 is SGHTA, CDR2 FQGTGA. V dropped 2 bases and J dropped 0; count of bases not matched to a gene: 6.

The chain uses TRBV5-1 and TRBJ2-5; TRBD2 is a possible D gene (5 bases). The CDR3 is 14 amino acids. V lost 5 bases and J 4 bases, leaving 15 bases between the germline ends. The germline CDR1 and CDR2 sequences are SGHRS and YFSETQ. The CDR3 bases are TGCGCCAGCAGAAATACACGGACTGGAGAGACCCAGTACTTC. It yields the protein CASRNTRTGETQYF.

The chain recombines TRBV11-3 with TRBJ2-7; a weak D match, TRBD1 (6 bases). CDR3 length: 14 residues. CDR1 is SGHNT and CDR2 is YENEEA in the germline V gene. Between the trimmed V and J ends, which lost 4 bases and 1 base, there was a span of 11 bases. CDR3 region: CASSSMDRSYEQYF. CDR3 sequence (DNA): TGTGCCAGCAGCTCTATGGACAGATCCTACGAGCAGTACTTC.

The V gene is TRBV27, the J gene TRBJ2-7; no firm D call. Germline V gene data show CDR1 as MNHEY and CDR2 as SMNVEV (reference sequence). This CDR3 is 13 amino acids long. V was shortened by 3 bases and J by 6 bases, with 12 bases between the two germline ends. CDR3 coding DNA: TGTGCCAGCAGTTTTTACATATCTTCCGAGCAGTACTTC. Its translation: CASSFYISSEQYF.

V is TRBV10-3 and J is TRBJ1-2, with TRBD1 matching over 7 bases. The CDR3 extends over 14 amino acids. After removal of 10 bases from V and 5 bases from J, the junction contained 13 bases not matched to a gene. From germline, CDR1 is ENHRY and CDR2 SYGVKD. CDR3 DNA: TGTGCCACCGCAGGGACAGACGGACGGTATGGCTACACCTTC. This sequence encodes CATAGTDGRYGYTF.

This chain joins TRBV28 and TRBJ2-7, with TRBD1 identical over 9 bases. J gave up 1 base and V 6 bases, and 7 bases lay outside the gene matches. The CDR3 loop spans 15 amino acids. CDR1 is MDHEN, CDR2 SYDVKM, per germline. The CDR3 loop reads CASSLGQGRSYEQYF. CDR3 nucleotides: TGTGCCAGCAGCTTGGGACAGGGAAGATCCTACGAGCAGTACTTC.

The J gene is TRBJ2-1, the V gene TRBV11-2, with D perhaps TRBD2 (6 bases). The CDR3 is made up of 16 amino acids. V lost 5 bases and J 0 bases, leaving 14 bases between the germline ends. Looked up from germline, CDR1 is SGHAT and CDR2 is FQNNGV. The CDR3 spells CASSPPGEYSYNEQFF. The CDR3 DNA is TGTGCCAGCAGCCCACCGGGGGAATACTCCTACAATGAGCAGTTCTTC.

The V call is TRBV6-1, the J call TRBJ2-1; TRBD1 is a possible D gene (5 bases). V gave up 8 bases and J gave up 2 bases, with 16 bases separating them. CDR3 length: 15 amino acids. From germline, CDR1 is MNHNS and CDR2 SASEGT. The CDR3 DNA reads TGTGCCAGCCTGGGTACAGGTGGTACCTACAATGAGCAGTTCTTC. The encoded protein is CASLGTGGTYNEQFF.

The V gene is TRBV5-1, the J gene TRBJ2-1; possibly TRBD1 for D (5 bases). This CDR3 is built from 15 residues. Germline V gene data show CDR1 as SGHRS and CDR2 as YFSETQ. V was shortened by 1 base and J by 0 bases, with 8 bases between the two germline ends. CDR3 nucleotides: TGCGCCAGCAGCTTGCAGGGCAACTCCTACAATGAGCAGTTCTTC. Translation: CASSLQGNSYNEQFF.

This CDR3 is CASRSDRVGGAQYF. The DNA for the CDR3 is TGTGCCAGTAGATCGGACAGGGTTGGAGGGGCCCAGTACTTC. The chain recombines TRBV19 with TRBJ2-5, with 8 positions matching TRBD1. The germline gives CDR1 LNHDA, CDR2 SQIVND (reference sequence). The J segment lost 9 bases and the V segment lost 6 bases, leaving 12 bases of the junction unmatched. The CDR3 extends over 14 amino acids.

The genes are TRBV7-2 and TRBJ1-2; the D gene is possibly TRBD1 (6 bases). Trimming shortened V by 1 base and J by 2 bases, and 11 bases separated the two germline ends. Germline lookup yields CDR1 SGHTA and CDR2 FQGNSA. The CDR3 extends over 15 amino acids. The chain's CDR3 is CASSLGGQANYGYTF. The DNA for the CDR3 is TGTGCCAGCAGCTTAGGGGGGCAGGCCAACTATGGCTACACCTTC. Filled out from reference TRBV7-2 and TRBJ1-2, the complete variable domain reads GAGVSQSPSNKVTEKGKDVELRCDPISGHTALYWYRQSLGQGLEFLIYFQGNSAPDKSGLPSDRFSAERTGGSVSTLTIQRTQQEDSAVYLCASSLGGQANYGYTFGSGTRLTVV.

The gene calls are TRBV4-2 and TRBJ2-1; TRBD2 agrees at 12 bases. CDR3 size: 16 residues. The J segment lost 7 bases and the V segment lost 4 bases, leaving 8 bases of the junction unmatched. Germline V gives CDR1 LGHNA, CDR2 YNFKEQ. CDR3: CASSLALAGGPNEQFF. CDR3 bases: TGTGCCAGCAGCCTCGCCCTAGCGGGAGGGCCAAATGAGCAGTTCTTC.

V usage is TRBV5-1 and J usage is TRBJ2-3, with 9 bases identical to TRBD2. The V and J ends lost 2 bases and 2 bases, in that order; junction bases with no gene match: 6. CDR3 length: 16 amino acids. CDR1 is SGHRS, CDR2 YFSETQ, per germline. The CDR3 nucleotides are TGCGCCAGCAGCTTAAGATCGGGACTAGCCACAGATACGCAGTATTTT. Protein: CASSLRSGLATDTQYF.

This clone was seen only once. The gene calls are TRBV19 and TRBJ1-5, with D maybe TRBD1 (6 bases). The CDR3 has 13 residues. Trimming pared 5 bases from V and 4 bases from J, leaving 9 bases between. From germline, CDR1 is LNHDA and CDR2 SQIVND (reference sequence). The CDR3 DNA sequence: TGTGCCAGTAGTCCGCAGGGGAATCAGCCCCAGCATTTT. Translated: CASSPQGNQPQHF.

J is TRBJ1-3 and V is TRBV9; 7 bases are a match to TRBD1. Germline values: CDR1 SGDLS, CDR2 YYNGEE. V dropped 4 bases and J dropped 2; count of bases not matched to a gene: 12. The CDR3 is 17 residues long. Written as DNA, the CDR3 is TGTGCCAGCAGCTCAAGCAGGGGGGCGATTCCTGGAAACACCATATATTTT. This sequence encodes CASSSSRGAIPGNTIYF.

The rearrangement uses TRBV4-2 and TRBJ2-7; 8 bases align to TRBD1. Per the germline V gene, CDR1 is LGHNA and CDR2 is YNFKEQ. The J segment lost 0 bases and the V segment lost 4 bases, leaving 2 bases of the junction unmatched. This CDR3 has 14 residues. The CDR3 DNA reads TGTGCCAGCAGCCCGACAGGGGTCTCCTACGAGCAGTACTTC. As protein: CASSPTGVSYEQYF.

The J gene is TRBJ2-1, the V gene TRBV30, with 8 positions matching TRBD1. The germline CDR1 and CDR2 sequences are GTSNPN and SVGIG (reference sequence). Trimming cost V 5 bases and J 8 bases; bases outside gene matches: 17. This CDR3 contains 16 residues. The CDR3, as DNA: TGTGCCTGGGTTGAAAGGGTAGGACAGGGTCACGATGAGCAGTTCTTC. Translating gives CAWVERVGQGHDEQFF.

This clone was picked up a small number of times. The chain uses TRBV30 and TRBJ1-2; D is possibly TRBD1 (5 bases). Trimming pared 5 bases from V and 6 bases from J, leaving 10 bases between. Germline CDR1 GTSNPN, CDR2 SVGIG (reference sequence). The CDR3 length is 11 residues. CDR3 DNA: TGTGCCTGGGGACGGGGGGATGGCTACACCTTC. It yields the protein CAWGRGDGYTF.

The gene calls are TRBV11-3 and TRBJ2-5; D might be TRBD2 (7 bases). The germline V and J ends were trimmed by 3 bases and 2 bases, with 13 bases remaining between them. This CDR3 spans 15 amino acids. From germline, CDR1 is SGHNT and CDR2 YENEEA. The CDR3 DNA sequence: TGTGCCAGCAGCTTGGGTGGGGGGGCTCAAGAGACCCAGTACTTC. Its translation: CASSLGGGAQETQYF.

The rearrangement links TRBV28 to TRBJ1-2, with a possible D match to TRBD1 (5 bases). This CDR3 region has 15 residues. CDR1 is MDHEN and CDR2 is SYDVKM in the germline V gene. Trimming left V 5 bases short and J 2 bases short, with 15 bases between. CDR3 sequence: CASSPQGVGNYGYTF. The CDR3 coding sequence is TGTGCCAGCAGTCCTCAGGGTGTAGGGAACTATGGCTACACCTTC.

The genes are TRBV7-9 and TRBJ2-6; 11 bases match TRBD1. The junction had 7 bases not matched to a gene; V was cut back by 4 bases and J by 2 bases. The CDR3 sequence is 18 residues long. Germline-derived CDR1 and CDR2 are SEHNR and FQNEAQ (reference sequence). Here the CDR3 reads CASSSSDRGRTGANVLTF. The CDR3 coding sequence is TGTGCCAGCAGCTCCTCGGACAGGGGGCGTACTGGGGCCAACGTCCTGACTTTC.

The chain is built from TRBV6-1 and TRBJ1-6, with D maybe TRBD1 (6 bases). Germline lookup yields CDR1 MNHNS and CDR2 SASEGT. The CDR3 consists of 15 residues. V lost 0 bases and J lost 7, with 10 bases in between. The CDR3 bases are TGTGCCAGCAGTGAAGCGAGGGGGGGAAATTCACCCCTCCACTTT. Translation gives CASSEARGGNSPLHF.

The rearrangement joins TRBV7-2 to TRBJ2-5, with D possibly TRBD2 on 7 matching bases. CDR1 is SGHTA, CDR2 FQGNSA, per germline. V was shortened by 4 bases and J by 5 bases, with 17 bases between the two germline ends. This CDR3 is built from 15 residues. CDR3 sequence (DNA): TGTGCCAGCAGCTCCAGGGTGGGGGGGCCGGAGACCCAGTACTTC. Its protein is CASSSRVGGPETQYF.

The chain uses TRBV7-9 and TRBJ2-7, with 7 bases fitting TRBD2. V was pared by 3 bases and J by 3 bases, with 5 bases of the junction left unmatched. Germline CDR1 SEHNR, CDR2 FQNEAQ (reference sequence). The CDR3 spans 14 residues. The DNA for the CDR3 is TGTGCCAGCAGCTTGCGGGAGAGTAGCTACGAGCAGTACTTC. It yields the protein CASSLRESSYEQYF.

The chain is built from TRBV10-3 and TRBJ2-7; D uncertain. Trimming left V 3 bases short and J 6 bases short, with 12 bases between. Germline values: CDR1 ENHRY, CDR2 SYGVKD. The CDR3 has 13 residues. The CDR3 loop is CAISEAQLGEQYF. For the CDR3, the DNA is TGTGCCATCAGTGAAGCTCAACTCGGCGAGCAGTACTTC.

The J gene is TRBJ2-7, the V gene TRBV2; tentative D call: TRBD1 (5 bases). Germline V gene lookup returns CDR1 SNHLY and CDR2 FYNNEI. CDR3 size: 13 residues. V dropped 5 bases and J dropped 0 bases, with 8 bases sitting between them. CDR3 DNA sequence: TGTGCCAGCAGTACGACAGACTCCTACGAGCAGTACTTC. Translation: CASSTTDSYEQYF.

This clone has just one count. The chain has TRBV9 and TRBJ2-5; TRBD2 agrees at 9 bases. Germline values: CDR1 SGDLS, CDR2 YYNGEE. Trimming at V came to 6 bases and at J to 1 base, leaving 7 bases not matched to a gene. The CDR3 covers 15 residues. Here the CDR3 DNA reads TGTGCCAGCACCAGTCGCGGGGGGGTCCAAGAGACCCAGTACTTC. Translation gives CASTSRGGVQETQYF. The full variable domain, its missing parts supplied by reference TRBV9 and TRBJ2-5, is DSGVTQTPKHLITATGQRVTLRCSPRSGDLSVYWYQQSLDQGLQFLIQYYNGEERAKGNILERFSAQQFPDLHSELNLSSLELGDSALYFCASTSRGGVQETQYFGPGTRLLVL.

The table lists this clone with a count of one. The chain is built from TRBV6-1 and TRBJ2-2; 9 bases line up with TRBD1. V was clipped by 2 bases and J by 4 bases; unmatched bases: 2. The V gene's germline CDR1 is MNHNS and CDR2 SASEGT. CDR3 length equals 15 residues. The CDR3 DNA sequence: TGTGCCAGCAGTGAAATGACAGGGGGCACCGGGGAGCTGTTTTTT. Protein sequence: CASSEMTGGTGELFF.

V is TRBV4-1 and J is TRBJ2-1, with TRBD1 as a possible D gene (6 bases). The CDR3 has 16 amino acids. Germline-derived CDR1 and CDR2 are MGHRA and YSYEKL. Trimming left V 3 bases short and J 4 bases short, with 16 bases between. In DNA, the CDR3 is TGCGCCAGCAGCCACCTGGGGGACACCCTGTACAATGAGCAGTTCTTC. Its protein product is CASSHLGDTLYNEQFF.

The CDR3: CAWSVRDRGTDSNQPQHF. DNA of the CDR3: TGTGCCTGGAGTGTAAGGGACAGGGGAACCGATAGCAATCAGCCCCAGCATTTT. The gene calls are TRBV30 and TRBJ1-5, with 10 nucleotides matching TRBD1. Per germline, CDR1 GTSNPN and CDR2 SVGIG (reference sequence). Trimming removed 0 bases from V and 0 bases from J; junction bases left unmatched: 8. The CDR3 is made up of 18 amino acids.

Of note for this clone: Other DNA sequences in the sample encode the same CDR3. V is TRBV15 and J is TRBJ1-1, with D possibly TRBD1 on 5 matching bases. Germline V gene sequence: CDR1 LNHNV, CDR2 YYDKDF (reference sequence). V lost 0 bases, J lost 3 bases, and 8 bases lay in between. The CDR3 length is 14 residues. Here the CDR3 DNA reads TGTGCCACCAGCAGAGATCAGGGTTACACTGAAGCTTTCTTT. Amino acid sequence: CATSRDQGYTEAFF.